The entry that follows covers one T cell receptor beta chain sequence. The antigen remains unidentified. Germline-derived CDR1 and CDR2 are SGHVS and FQNEAQ. The CDR3 extends over 18 amino acids. Trimming removed 4 bases at V and 0 bases at J, with 19 bases between. This specimen belongs to a study of T cell repertoires in cytomegalovirus infection. Regarding the study as a whole: Summed frequency of shared TCR beta families picked out CMV carriers who also had the relevant HLA.

TCRdb analysed the reads with MiXCR anew, one entry per CDR3 protein. The data hold fewer than 400,000 distinct CDR3 sequences, with about a sixth observed a single time. The rearrangement links TRBV7-8 to TRBJ2-4; D is perhaps TRBD1 (6 bases). The source is a human donor in good health (CMV status not recorded). Some clones in this sample may be carry-over from other donors' samples. Sequencing was carried out using PBMCs. Here the CDR3 DNA reads TGTGCCAGCAGCTCAGGGGTTATAAGGACCATAGCCAAAAACATTCAGTACTTC. Encoded protein: CASSSGVIRTIAKNIQYF.